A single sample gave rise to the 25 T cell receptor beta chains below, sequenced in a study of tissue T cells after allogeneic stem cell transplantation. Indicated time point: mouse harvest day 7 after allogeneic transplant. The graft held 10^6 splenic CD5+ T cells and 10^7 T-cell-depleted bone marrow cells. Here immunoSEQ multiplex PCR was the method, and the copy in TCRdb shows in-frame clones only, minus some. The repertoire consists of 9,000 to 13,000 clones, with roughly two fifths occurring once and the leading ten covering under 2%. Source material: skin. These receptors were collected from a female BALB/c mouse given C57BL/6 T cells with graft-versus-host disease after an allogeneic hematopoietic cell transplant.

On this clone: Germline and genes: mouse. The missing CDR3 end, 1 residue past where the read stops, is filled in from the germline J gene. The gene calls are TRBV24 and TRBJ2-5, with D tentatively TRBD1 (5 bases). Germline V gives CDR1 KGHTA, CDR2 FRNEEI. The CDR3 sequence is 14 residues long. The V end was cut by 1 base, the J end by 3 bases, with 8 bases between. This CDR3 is CASSLSRAQDTQYF. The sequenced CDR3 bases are TGTGCCAGCAGTCTGTCCAGGGCTCAAGACACCCAGTAC.

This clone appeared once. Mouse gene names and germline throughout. This CDR3 is CASSRTGGDTLYF. The CDR3 bases that were read are TGTGCCAGCAGTCGGACTGGGGGTGACACCTTGTAC. This chain links TRBV3 with TRBJ2-4; 10 bases fit TRBD2. The missing CDR3 end, 1 residue past where the read stops, is filled in from the germline J gene. Germline V lookup: CDR1 SNHLY, CDR2 FYNGKV (reference sequence). This CDR3 is built from 13 residues. Trimming removed 6 bases from V and 7 bases from J; junction bases left unmatched: 4.

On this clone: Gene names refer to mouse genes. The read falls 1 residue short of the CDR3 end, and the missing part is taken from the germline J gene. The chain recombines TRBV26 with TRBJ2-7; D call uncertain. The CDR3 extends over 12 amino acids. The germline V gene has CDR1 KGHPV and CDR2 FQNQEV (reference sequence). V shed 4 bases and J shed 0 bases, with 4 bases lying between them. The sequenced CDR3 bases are TGTGCCAGCAGTCGGAGCTCCTATGAACAGTAC. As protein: CASSRSSYEQY. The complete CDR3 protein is CASSRSSYEQYF.

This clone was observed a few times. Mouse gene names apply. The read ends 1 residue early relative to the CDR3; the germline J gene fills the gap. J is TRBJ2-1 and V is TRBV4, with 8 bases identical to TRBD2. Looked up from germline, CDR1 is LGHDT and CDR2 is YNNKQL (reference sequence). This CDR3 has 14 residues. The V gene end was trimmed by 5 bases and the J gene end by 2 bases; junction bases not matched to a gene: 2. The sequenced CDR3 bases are TGTGCCAGCAGCCTCTGGGGGGACTATGCTGAGCAGTTC. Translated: CASSLWGDYAEQF. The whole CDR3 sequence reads CASSLWGDYAEQFF.

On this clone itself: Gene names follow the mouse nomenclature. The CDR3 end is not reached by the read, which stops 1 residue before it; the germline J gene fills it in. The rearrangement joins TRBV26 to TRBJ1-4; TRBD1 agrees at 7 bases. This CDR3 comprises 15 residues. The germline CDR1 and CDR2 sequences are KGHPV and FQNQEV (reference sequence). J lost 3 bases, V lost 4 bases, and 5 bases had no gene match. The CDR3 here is CASSRLGTANERLFF. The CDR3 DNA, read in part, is TGTGCCAGCAGTCGACTTGGGACAGCCAACGAAAGATTATTT.

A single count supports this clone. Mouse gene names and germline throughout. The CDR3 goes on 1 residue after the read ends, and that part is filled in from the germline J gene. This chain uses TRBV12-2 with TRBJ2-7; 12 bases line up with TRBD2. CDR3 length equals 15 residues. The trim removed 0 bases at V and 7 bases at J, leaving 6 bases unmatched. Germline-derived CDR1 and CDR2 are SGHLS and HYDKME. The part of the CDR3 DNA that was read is TGTGCCAGCTCTCTCACCGGGACTGGGGGGAGGGAACAGTAC. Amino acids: CASSLTGTGGREQY. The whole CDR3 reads CASSLTGTGGREQYF.

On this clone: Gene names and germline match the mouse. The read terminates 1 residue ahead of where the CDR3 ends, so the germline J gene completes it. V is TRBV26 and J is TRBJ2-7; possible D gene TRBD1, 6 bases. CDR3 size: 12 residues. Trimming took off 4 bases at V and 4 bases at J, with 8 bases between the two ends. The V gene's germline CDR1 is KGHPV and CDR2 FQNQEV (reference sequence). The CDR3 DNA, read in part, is TGTGCCAGCAGTCCGGGACAATATGAACAGTAC. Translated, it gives CASSPGQYEQY. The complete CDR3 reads CASSPGQYEQYF.

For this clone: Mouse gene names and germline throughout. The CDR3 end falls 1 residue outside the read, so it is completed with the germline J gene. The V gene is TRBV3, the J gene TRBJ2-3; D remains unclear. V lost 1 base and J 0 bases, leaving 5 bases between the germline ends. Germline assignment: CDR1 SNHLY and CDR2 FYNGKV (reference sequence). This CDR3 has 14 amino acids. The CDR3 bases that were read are TGTGCCAGCAGCTTAGGAGGTAGTGCAGAAACGCTGTAT. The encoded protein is CASSLGGSAETLY. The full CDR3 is CASSLGGSAETLYF.

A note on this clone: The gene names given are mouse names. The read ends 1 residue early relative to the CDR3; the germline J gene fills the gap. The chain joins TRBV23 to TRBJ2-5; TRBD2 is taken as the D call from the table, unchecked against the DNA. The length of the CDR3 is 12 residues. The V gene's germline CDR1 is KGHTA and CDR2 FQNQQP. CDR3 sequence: CSSSPTGGTQYF. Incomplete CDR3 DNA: TGCTCCAGCAGTCCGACTGGGGGGACCCAGTAC.

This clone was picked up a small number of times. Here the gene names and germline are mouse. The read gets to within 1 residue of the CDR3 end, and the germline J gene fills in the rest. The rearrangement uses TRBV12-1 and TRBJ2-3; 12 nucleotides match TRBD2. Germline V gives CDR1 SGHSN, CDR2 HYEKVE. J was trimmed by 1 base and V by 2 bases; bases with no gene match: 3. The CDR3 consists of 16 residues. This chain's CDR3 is CASSRGLGGGAETLYF. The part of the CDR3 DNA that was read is TGTGCCAGCTCTCGGGGACTGGGGGGCGGTGCAGAAACGCTGTAT. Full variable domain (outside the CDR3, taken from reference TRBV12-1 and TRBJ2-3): DSGVVQSPRHIIKEKGGRSVLTCIPISGHSNVVWYQQTLGKELKFLIQHYEKVERDKGFLPSRFSVQQFDDYHSEMNMSALELEDSAMYFCASSRGLGGGAETLYFGSGTRLTVL.

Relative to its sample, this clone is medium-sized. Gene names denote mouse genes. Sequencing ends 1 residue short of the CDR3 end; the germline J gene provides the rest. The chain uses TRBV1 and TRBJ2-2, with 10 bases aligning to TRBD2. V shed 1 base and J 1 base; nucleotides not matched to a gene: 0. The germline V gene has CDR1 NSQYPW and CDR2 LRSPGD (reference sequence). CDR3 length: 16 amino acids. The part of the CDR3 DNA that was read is TGCACCTGCAGTGCAGGACTGGGGGGAAACACCGGGCAGCTCTAC. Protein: CTCSAGLGGNTGQLY. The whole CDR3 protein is CTCSAGLGGNTGQLYF.

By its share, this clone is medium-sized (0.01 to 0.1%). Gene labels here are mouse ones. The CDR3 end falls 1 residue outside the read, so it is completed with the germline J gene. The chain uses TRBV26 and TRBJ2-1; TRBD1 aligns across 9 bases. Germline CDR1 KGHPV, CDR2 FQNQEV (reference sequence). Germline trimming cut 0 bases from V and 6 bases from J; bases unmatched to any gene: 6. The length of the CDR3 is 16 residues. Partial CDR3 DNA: TGTGCCAGCAGTCTGTCGTCTGGACAGGGGCGTGCTGAGCAGTTC. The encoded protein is CASSLSSGQGRAEQF. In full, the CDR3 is CASSLSSGQGRAEQFF.

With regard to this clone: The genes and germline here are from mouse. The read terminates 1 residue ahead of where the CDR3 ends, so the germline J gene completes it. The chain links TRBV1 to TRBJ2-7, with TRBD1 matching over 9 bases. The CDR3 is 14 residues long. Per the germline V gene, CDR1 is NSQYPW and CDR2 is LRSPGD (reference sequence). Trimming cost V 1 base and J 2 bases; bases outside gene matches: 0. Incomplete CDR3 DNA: TGCACCTGCAGTGCAGGACAGGGGGCCTATGAACAGTAC. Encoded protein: CTCSAGQGAYEQY. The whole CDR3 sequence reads CTCSAGQGAYEQYF.

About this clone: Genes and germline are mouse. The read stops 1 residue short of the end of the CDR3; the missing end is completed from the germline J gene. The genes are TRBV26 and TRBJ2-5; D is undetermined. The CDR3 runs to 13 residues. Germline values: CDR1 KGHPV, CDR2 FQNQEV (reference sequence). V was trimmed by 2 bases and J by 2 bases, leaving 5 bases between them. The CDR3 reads CASSLGSQDTQYF. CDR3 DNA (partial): TGTGCCAGCAGTCTGGGGAGCCAAGACACCCAGTAC.

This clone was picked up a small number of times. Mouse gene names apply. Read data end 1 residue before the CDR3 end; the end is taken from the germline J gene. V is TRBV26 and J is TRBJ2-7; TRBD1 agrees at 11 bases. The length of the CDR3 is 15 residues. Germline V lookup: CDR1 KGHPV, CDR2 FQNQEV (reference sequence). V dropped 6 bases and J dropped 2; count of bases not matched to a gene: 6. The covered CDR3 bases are TGTGCCAGCAGCCACCCGGGACAGGGGGCCTATGAACAGTAC. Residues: CASSHPGQGAYEQY. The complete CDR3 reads CASSHPGQGAYEQYF.

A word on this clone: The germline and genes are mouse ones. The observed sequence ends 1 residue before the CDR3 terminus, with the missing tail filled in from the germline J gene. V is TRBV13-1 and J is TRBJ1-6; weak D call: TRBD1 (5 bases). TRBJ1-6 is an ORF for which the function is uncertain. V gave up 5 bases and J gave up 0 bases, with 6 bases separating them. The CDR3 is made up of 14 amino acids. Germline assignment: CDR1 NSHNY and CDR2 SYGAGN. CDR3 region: CASRDISYNSPLYF. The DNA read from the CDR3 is TGTGCCAGCAGGGACATTTCCTATAATTCGCCCCTCTAC.

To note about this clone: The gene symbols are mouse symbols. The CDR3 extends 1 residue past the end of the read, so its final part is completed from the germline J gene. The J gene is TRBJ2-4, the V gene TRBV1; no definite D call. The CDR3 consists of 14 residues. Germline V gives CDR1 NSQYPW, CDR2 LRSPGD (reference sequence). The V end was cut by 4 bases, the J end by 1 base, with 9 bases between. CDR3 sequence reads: CTCSEQGGQNTLYF. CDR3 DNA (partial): TGCACCTGCAGTGAACAAGGAGGTCAAAACACCTTGTAC.

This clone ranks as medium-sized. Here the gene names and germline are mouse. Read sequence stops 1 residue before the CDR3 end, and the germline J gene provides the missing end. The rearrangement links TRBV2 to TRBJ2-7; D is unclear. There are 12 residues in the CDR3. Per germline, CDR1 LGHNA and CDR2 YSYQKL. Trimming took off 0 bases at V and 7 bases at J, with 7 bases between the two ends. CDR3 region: CASSQEWWEQYF. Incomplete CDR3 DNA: TGTGCCAGCAGCCAAGAGTGGTGGGAACAGTAC.

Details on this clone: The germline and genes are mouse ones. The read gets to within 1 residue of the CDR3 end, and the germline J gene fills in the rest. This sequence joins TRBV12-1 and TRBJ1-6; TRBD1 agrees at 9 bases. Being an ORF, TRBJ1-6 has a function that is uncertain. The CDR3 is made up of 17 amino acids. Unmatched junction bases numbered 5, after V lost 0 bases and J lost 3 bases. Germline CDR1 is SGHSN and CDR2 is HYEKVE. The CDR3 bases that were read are TGTGCCAGCTCTCTCGTCCGGGACAGGGTCTATAATTCGCCCCTCTAC. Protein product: CASSLVRDRVYNSPLY. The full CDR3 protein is CASSLVRDRVYNSPLYF.

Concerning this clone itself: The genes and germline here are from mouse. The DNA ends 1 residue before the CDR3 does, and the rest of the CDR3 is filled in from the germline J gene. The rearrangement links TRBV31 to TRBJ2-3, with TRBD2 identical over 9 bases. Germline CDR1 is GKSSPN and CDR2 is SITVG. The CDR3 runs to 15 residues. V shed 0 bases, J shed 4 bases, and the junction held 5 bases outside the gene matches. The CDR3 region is CAWSLPGGETETLYF. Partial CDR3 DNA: TGTGCCTGGAGTCTACCTGGGGGGGAGACAGAAACGCTGTAT.

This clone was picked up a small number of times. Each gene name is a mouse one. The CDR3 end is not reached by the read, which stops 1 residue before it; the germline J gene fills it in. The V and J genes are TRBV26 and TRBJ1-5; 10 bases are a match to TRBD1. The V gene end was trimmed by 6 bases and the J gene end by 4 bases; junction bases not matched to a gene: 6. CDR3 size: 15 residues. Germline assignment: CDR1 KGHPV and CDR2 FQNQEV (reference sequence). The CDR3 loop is CASSKTGGWNQAPLF. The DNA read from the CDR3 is TGTGCCAGCAGCAAGACAGGGGGCTGGAACCAGGCTCCGCTT.

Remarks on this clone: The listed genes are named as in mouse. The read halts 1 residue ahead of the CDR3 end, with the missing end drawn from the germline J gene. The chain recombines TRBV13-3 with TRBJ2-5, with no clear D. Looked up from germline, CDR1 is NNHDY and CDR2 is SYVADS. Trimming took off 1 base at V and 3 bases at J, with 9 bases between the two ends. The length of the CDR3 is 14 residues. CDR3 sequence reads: CASSDPGLQDTQYF. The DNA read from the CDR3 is TGTGCCAGCAGTGATCCGGGGTTACAAGACACCCAGTAC. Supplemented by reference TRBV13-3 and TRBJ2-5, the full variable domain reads EAAVTQSPRSKVAVTGGKVTLSCHQTNNHDYMYWYRQDTGHGLRLIHYSYVADSTEKGDIPDGYKASRPSQENFSLILELASLSQTAVYFCASSDPGLQDTQYFGPGTRLLVL.

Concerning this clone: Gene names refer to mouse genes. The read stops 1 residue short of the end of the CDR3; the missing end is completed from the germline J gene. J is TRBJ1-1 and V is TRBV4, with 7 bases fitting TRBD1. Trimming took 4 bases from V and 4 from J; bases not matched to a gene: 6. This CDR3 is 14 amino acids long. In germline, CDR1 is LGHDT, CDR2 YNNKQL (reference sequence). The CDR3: CASSSTGEGTEVFF. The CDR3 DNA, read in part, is TGTGCCAGCAGCTCTACAGGGGAGGGCACAGAAGTCTTC.

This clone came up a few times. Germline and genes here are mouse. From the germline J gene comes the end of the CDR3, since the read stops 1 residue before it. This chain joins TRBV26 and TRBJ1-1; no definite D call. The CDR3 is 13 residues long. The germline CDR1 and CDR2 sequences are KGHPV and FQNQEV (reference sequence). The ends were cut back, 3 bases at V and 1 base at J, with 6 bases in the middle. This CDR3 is CASSLEENTEVFF. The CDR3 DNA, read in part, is TGTGCCAGCAGTCTAGAGGAAAACACAGAAGTCTTC.

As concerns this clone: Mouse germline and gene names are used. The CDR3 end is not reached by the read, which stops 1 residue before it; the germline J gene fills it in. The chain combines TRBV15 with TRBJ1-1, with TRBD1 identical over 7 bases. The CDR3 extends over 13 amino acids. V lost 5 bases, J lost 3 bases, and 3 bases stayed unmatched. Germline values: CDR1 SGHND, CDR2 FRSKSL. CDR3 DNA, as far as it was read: TGTGCCAGCAGTACAGGGGAGGACACAGAAGTCTTC. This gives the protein CASSTGEDTEVF. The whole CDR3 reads CASSTGEDTEVFF.